This TCR beta chain was found in a study of shared clonotypes between healthy human individuals. At the level of the study: CD8 memory received one plate per donor, CD8 naive two, CD4 memory three and CD4 naive three.

Trimming took 3 bases from V and 3 from J, leaving 15 bases between them. The germline V gene has CDR1 MNHNS and CDR2 SASEGT. This CDR3 region has 15 residues. Study-wide findings and caveats: A reduction in generation probabilities was seen for non-shared clonotypes relative to those shared by all four donors.

The table came from immunoSEQ multiplex PCR; TCRdb's copy has only in-frame clones and leaves some out. This table holds approximately 720,000 clones, around 90% found once. For this clone: Its antigen is not known.

In the naive CD8 group, cells lacked CD45RO and were positively selected for CCR7, so terminally differentiated effector memory CD45RA+ cells were left out. Sequenced material: naive CD8+ T cells sorted from blood. The chain joins TRBV6-1 to TRBJ2-7, with a weak D call TRBD2 (6 bases). The receptor was isolated from a man aged 30 to 45 in good health. CDR3 DNA: TGTGCCAGCAGTGACCGACCTAGCGTATACTACGAGCAGTACTTC. Protein product: CASSDRPSVYYEQYF.